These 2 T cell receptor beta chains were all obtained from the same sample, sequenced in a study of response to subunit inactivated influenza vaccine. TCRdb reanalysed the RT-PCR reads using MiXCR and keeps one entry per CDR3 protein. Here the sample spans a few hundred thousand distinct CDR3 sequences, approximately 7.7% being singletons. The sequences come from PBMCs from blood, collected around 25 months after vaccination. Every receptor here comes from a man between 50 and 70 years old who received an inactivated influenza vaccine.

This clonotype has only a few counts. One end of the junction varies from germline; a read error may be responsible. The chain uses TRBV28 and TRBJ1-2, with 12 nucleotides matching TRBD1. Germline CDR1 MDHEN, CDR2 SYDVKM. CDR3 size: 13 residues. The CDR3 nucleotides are TGTGCCAGCAGTTTTCCCTACGGGACAGGGGGCGACTTC. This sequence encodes CASSFPYGTGGDF.

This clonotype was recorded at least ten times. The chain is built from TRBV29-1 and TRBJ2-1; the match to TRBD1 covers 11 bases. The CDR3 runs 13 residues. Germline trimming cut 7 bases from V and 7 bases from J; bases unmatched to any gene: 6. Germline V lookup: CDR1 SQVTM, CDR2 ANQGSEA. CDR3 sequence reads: CSARDRGLNEQFF. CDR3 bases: TGCAGCGCTCGGGACAGGGGGTTGAATGAGCAGTTCTTC.